The rows below give T cell receptor beta chains drawn from one sample of a study of CD8+CD57+ T cells in acquired aplastic anemia. From the reads, TCRdb called clonotypes with MiXCR, one entry per CDR3 protein. The sample includes 150,000 to 200,000 distinct CDR3 sequences, 40% to 50% of them seen just once. Input material: sorted CD4+, CD8+, or CD8+CD57+ T cells (not recorded which) from PBMCs. Receptor source: a human donor with aplastic anemia. Each CDR3 is given with its conserved first and last residue. The D gene is left open where the match is weak.

D	J	V	CDR3
TRBD1	TRBJ2-3	TRBV20-1	CSARDLGQGATDTQYF
TRBD2	TRBJ2-3	TRBV9	CASSVTRTSGGTDTQYF
TRBD2	TRBJ2-3	TRBV29-1	CSVESGVSPDTQYF
NA	TRBJ1-1	TRBV7-3	CASSFTGHTEAFF
TRBD2	TRBJ2-1	TRBV20-1	CSAVEASGNSYNEQFF
NA	TRBJ1-5	TRBV11-1	CASSFYHGGGGDNQPQHF
TRBD2	TRBJ2-1	TRBV10-3	CAISRTSGGYNEQFF
NA	TRBJ1-1	TRBV7-4	CASSLEVGGWTEAFF
NA	TRBJ1-3	TRBV28	CASSPSVPKLILSGNTIYF
NA	TRBJ1-6	TRBV14	CASSQVGTLNSPLHF